Presented here are 8 T cell receptor beta chains from one specimen sequenced in a study of early T cells in non-severe SARS-CoV-2 infection. Each CDR3 protein is one row after TCRdb ran MiXCR on the 5' RACE reads. Of around 77,000 distinct CDR3 sequences listed, roughly 12% were seen once; the top ten hold around 16%. The source was whole blood, collected at baseline. All receptors come from an adult who was a healthcare worker with PCR-confirmed SARS-CoV-2 infection or an uninfected control (not recorded which). The donor label of this sample is uncertain.

The sample holds many counts of this clonotype. The chain is built from TRBV11-2 and TRBJ2-5; TRBD1 or TRBD2 may be the D gene (5 bases each). Germline CDR1 reads SGHAT; CDR2 reads FQNNGV. V gave up 3 bases and J gave up 5 bases, with 16 bases separating them. This CDR3 spans 15 amino acids. The CDR3 coding sequence is TGTGCCAGCAGCTTTTGGGGGAACCTCCGGGAGACCCAGTACTTC. Translated: CASSFWGNLRETQYF.

This clonotype has only a few counts. This sequence joins TRBV5-8 and TRBJ2-7; 8 bases map to TRBD2. CDR1 SGHTS and CDR2 YDEGEE come from the germline V gene. With V trimmed by 1 base and J by 0 bases, 3 bases remained unmatched. This CDR3 region has 15 residues. CDR3 DNA sequence: TGTGCCAGCAGCTTGTTAGCGGGACTCTCCTACGAGCAGTACTTC. Its protein is CASSLLAGLSYEQYF. Full variable domain (rest looked up from reference TRBV5-8 and TRBJ2-7): EAGVTQSPTHLIKTRGQQATLRCSPISGHTSVYWYQQALGLGLQFLLWYDEGEERNRGNFPPRFSGRQFPNYSSELNVNALELEDSALYLCASSLLAGLSYEQYFGPGTRLTVT.

This clonotype was picked up a small number of times. The V and J genes are TRBV13 and TRBJ1-3; no clear D. Germline lookup yields CDR1 PRHDT and CDR2 FYEKMQ (reference sequence). The CDR3 is made up of 15 amino acids. Trimming took 1 base from V and 0 from J, leaving 7 bases between them. CDR3 in amino acids: CASSLDSSSGNTIYF. The CDR3 DNA follows: TGTGCCAGCAGCTTAGACTCGAGCTCTGGAAACACCATATATTTT. Based on the CDR3 plus reference TRBV13 and TRBJ1-3, the full variable domain is AAGVIQSPRHLIKEKRETATLKCYPIPRHDTVYWYQQGPGQDPQFLISFYEKMQSDKGSIPDRFSAQQFSDYHSELNMSSLELGDSALYFCASSLDSSSGNTIYFGEGSWLTVV.

This chain links TRBV27 with TRBJ1-1, with a tentative D call TRBD1 (6 bases). Trimming cost V 0 bases and J 5 bases, with 13 bases left between them. Germline CDR1 reads MNHEY; CDR2 reads SMNVEV (reference sequence). The CDR3 is 15 amino acids. CDR3 sequence (DNA): TGTGCCAGCAGTTTATCGACAGGAGGGGAGACTGAAGCTTTCTTT. Its translation is CASSLSTGGETEAFF.

This clonotype was seen only a few times. The CDR3 DNA sequence: TGTGCCAGCAGCGGTTCGGGGACACCGACAGGGAGGGCCTATGGCTACACCTTC. Protein product: CASSGSGTPTGRAYGYTF. The V call is TRBV9, the J call TRBJ1-2; 7 bases are a match to TRBD1. V shed 3 bases, J shed 4 bases, and the junction held 18 bases outside the gene matches. This CDR3 contains 18 residues. The germline V gene encodes CDR1 SGDLS and CDR2 YYNGEE.

This clonotype was recorded a few times. The J gene is TRBJ2-1, the V gene TRBV9; a possible D gene is TRBD2 (5 bases). The CDR3 contains 14 residues. Germline V gene lookup returns CDR1 SGDLS and CDR2 YYNGEE. Trimming cost V 4 bases and J 3 bases, with 11 bases left between them. CDR3 in amino acids: CASSHGSGYNEQFF. The CDR3 DNA sequence: TGTGCCAGCAGCCATGGCAGCGGCTACAATGAGCAGTTCTTC.

The chain uses TRBV18 and TRBJ2-1; TRBD2 might be the D (5 bases). The CDR3 covers 14 residues. The ends were cut back, 0 bases at V and 10 bases at J, with 13 bases in the middle. Germline V CDR1 and CDR2: KGHSH, LQKENI. CDR3 region: CASSPPAVGREQFF. The CDR3 coding sequence is TGTGCCAGCTCACCACCAGCGGTTGGCCGCGAGCAGTTCTTC.

This clonotype has just a few counts. The chain is built from TRBV5-6 and TRBJ2-7, with D perhaps matching TRBD1 or TRBD2 (6 bases each). V was trimmed by 4 bases and J by 9 bases, leaving 17 bases between them. Germline CDR1 and CDR2: SGHDT and YYEEEE. The CDR3 is 13 residues long. For the CDR3, the DNA is TGTGCCAGCAGCGGAGGGACACGCTCAGGGCAGTACTTC. Translating gives CASSGGTRSGQYF.